The 25 T cell receptor beta chains presented below share a single source sample, sequenced in a study of human T cells and chemical hapten exposure. In TCRdb, the RACE reads were re-called with MiXCR into one record per CDR3 protein. Altogether 65,000 to 80,000 distinct CDR3 sequences are present, over 7% being singletons, with the ten largest covering over 1.5%. As to time point: healthy volunteer bleed at 6 weeks. The template was total RNA from unfractionated whole blood. What was sequenced was whole blood. The receptors here all came from a male donor in good health. Some clones in this sample may be carry-over from other donors' samples.

Ten or more counts support this clonotype. V is TRBV27 and J is TRBJ2-3; D is perhaps TRBD2 (5 bases). CDR1 MNHEY and CDR2 SMNVEV come from the germline V gene (reference sequence). The CDR3 contains 15 residues. V dropped 6 bases and J dropped 2 bases, with 15 bases sitting between them. CDR3 in DNA: TGTGCCAGCAGACGGGCTAGCCCTGACACAGATACGCAGTATTTT. Translation: CASRRASPDTDTQYF.

The table lists this clonotype with many counts. The V and J genes are TRBV18 and TRBJ1-1, with 8 bases aligning to TRBD1. The germline CDR1 and CDR2 sequences are KGHSH and LQKENI. CDR3 length: 15 residues. V trimming: 2 bases; J trimming: 1 base; junction bases outside the gene matches: 3. Here the CDR3 reads CASSPSGTGNTEAFF. In nucleotides, the CDR3 is TGTGCCAGCTCACCAAGTGGGACAGGGAACACTGAAGCTTTCTTT.

This clonotype was recorded at least ten times. V usage is TRBV15 and J usage is TRBJ2-5; TRBD1 agrees at 7 bases. Trimming at V came to 0 bases and at J to 2 bases, leaving 9 bases not matched to a gene. This CDR3 comprises 17 residues. Germline V gives CDR1 LNHNV, CDR2 YYDKDF (reference sequence). The CDR3: CATSRDRNRDRQETQYF. The CDR3 DNA follows: TGTGCCACCAGCAGAGATCGGAACCGGGACAGACAAGAGACCCAGTACTTC.

There are a few counts of this clonotype. This chain joins TRBV20-1 and TRBJ1-1, with 11 nucleotides matching TRBD1. The CDR3 runs to 16 residues. CDR1 and CDR2 from the germline V gene are DFQATT and SNEGSKA (reference sequence). The junction had 7 bases not matched to a gene; V was cut back by 0 bases and J by 4 bases. In nucleotides, the CDR3 is TGCAGTGCTAGAGAGGACAGGGGGCGGAGTGTCACTGAAGCTTTCTTT. Translating it yields CSAREDRGRSVTEAFF.

This clonotype was counted a few times. V and J are TRBV9 and TRBJ2-7; D is uncertain. V lost 0 bases and J lost 1, with 8 bases in between. The CDR3 has 14 amino acids. Germline CDR1 is SGDLS and CDR2 is YYNGEE. The CDR3 loop is CASSVGHVSYEQYF. Here the CDR3 DNA reads TGTGCCAGCAGCGTAGGGCACGTATCCTACGAGCAGTACTTC.

This clonotype showed up just a few times. The chain combines TRBV20-1 with TRBJ2-7; TRBD2 might be the D (5 bases). V lost 1 base and J lost 5, with 12 bases in between. This CDR3 is built from 13 residues. The germline V gene has CDR1 DFQATT and CDR2 SNEGSKA (reference sequence). The CDR3 is CSARAPLADEQYF. The CDR3 DNA sequence: TGCAGTGCTAGAGCCCCCCTAGCAGACGAGCAGTACTTC.

The rearrangement uses TRBV15 and TRBJ1-1, with TRBD1 as a possible D gene (5 bases). CDR1 is LNHNV, CDR2 YYDKDF, per germline (reference sequence). CDR3 length equals 15 residues. V lost 0 bases, J lost 0 bases, and 8 bases lay in between. DNA of the CDR3: TGTGCCACCAGCAGAGATCGGACACTGAACACTGAAGCTTTCTTT. Translated: CATSRDRTLNTEAFF. The full variable domain, completed using reference TRBV15 and TRBJ1-1, is DAMVIQNPRYQVTQFGKPVTLSCSQTLNHNVMYWYQQKSSQAPKLLFHYYDKDFNNEADTPDNFQSRRPNTSFCFLDIRSPGLGDTAMYLCATSRDRTLNTEAFFGQGTRLTVV.

This clonotype has a handful of counts. The genes are TRBV5-1 and TRBJ1-1; maybe TRBD1 (5 bases). V was shortened by 5 bases and J by 1 base, with 15 bases between the two germline ends. The CDR3 covers 15 residues. Looked up from germline, CDR1 is SGHRS and CDR2 is YFSETQ. In nucleotides, the CDR3 is TGCGCCAGCAGTACCCGGGGCCGTACGAACACTGAAGCTTTCTTT. The encoded protein is CASSTRGRTNTEAFF. Based on the CDR3 plus reference TRBV5-1 and TRBJ1-1, the full variable domain is KAGVTQTPRYLIKTRGQQVTLSCSPISGHRSVSWYQQTPGQGLQFLFEYFSETQRNKGNFPGRFSGRQFSNSRSEMNVSTLELGDSALYLCASSTRGRTNTEAFFGQGTRLTVV.

In its sample, this clonotype was seen a few times. The chain recombines TRBV29-1 with TRBJ1-2; TRBD1 might be the D (5 bases). V shed 3 bases and J shed 4 bases, with 15 bases lying between them. CDR3 length equals 14 residues. The germline gives CDR1 SQVTM, CDR2 ANQGSEA. CDR3 sequence reads: CSVDSTERSYGYTF. The CDR3 bases are TGCAGCGTTGATTCGACAGAAAGAAGCTATGGCTACACCTTC.

In its sample, this clonotype was seen many times. V and J are TRBV5-1 and TRBJ2-7; D is ambiguous. The CDR3 is 13 residues long. CDR1 is SGHRS, CDR2 YFSETQ, per germline. Trimming took off 0 bases at V and 1 base at J, with 5 bases between the two ends. The CDR3 here is CASSLGVSYEQYF. The CDR3 DNA sequence: TGCGCCAGCAGCTTGGGCGTTTCCTACGAGCAGTACTTC.

This clonotype was seen more than once but under ten times. This chain joins TRBV29-1 and TRBJ2-1, with D hard to call. Deletions cut 3 bases from V and 0 bases from J, with 6 bases between. The CDR3 is 13 residues long. Germline CDR1 reads SQVTM; CDR2 reads ANQGSEA. The DNA of the CDR3 is TGCAGCGTTGAGCCGGACTCCTACAATGAGCAGTTCTTC. It yields the protein CSVEPDSYNEQFF.

This clonotype has only a few counts. An end of the junction differs from the germline gene, which may be a read error. CDR3 coding DNA: TGTGCCAGCAGCTCGGGACTAGCGGCTATCTTC. This codes for CASSSGLAAIF. The V call is TRBV13, the J call TRBJ2-7; 11 bases line up with TRBD2. Germline V gene data show CDR1 as PRHDT and CDR2 as FYEKMQ (reference sequence). This CDR3 region has 11 residues.

This chain connects TRBV12-3 or TRBV12-4 to TRBJ2-5; TRBD2 matches 8 bases. This CDR3 comprises 15 residues. The V and J ends lost 1 base and 6 bases, in that order; junction bases with no gene match: 7. This chain's CDR3 is CASSLGDSGTKTQYF. In DNA, the CDR3 is TGTGCCAGCAGTTTAGGCGATAGCGGGACGAAGACCCAGTACTTC.

This clonotype has ten or more counts. The chain recombines TRBV5-1 with TRBJ1-1, with 9 nucleotides matching TRBD1. J was trimmed by 3 bases and V by 0 bases; bases with no gene match: 3. This CDR3 is 15 amino acids long. Germline V gene data show CDR1 as SGHRS and CDR2 as YFSETQ. CDR3 sequence (DNA): TGCGCCAGCAGCTTGGAACAGGGGGCGTACACTGAAGCTTTCTTT. This translates into CASSLEQGAYTEAFF.

This clonotype was counted many times. The CDR3 DNA reads as TGCAGTGTCCCTCGAACTAGCGGGAAATACGAGCAGTACTTC. Its translation is CSVPRTSGKYEQYF. The gene calls are TRBV20-1 and TRBJ2-7; TRBD2 matches 10 bases. Trimming at V came to 7 bases and at J to 4 bases, leaving 10 bases not matched to a gene. The germline gives CDR1 DFQATT, CDR2 SNEGSKA (reference sequence). The CDR3 has 14 residues.

V gene TRBV12-3 or TRBV12-4 combines with J gene TRBJ2-7; TRBD2 agrees at 11 bases. Trimming took 6 bases from V and 4 from J; bases not matched to a gene: 8. The CDR3 runs to 15 residues. The CDR3 sequence is CASSNSGRAGYEQYF. Written as DNA, the CDR3 is TGTGCCAGCAGCAATAGCGGGAGGGCCGGGTACGAGCAGTACTTC.

This clonotype was counted at least ten times. This rearrangement joins TRBV12-3 or TRBV12-4 to TRBJ1-1, with 7 bases fitting TRBD1. The CDR3 spans 12 residues. Trimming took 8 bases from V and 1 from J; bases not matched to a gene: 1. The CDR3 region is CASRTGNTEAFF. CDR3 sequence (DNA): TGTGCCAGCCGGACAGGGAACACTGAAGCTTTCTTT.

This clonotype was seen more than once but under ten times. The genes are TRBV29-1 and TRBJ1-4, with D unclear. CDR3 length equals 12 residues. V gave up 1 base and J gave up 11 bases, with 11 bases separating them. Germline V lookup: CDR1 SQVTM, CDR2 ANQGSEA. DNA for the CDR3: TGCAGCGTTGAAGGCGCCCTAGGGAAACTGTTTTTT. It encodes CSVEGALGKLFF.

The V gene is TRBV6-5, the J gene TRBJ1-6; D is undetermined. The CDR3 contains 16 residues. V was shortened by 0 bases and J by 4 bases, with 10 bases between the two germline ends. The germline V gene has CDR1 MNHEY and CDR2 SVGAGI. CDR3 sequence reads: CASSYSYQRYNSPLHF. The CDR3 DNA reads as TGTGCCAGCAGTTACTCTTATCAGCGGTATAATTCACCCCTCCACTTT.

This clonotype was recorded a few times. CDR3 nucleotide sequence: TGTGCCAGCAGCCAAGAGAGAGCGGGAGTCGACGAGCAGTACTTC. This gives the protein CASSQERAGVDEQYF. The V call is TRBV4-2, the J call TRBJ2-7; 8 bases line up with TRBD2. CDR3 length equals 15 residues. After removal of 0 bases from V and 5 bases from J, the junction contained 6 bases not matched to a gene. CDR1 LGHNA and CDR2 YNFKEQ come from the germline V gene.

This clonotype was observed at least ten times. This chain joins TRBV20-1 and TRBJ2-3; 9 nucleotides agree with TRBD2. V lost 6 bases, J lost 4 bases, and 8 bases stayed unmatched. Germline V gene data show CDR1 as DFQATT and CDR2 as SNEGSKA (reference sequence). CDR3 size: 14 residues. The CDR3 sequence is CSAQSSGTSDTQYF. The CDR3 DNA reads as TGCAGTGCCCAATCTAGCGGGACCTCAGATACGCAGTATTTT.

This clonotype turned up a few times. The chain links TRBV10-2 to TRBJ1-1, with a weak D call TRBD1 (5 bases). The V gene's germline CDR1 is WSHSY and CDR2 SAAADI. V was pared by 8 bases and J by 1 base, with 14 bases between. This CDR3 is built from 14 residues. The CDR3 DNA reads as TGCGCCAGCTCCCACGCAGGGAGGAACACTGAAGCTTTCTTT. Amino acid sequence: CASSHAGRNTEAFF.

V gene TRBV5-5 combines with J gene TRBJ2-7; 8 positions agree with TRBD2. The junction had 6 bases not matched to a gene; V was cut back by 0 bases and J by 1 base. Germline-derived CDR1 and CDR2 are SGHKS and YYEKEE (reference sequence). The CDR3 has 16 amino acids. The CDR3 loop reads CASSLGLAGPSYEQYF. For the CDR3, the DNA is TGTGCCAGCAGCTTGGGGCTAGCGGGCCCGTCCTACGAGCAGTACTTC.

This chain links TRBV7-9 with TRBJ2-5; maybe TRBD1 (6 bases). The CDR3 contains 14 residues. The V end lost 4 bases, the J end lost 5 bases, and 14 bases lay between the germline ends. Germline CDR1 and CDR2: SEHNR and FQNEAQ (reference sequence). This CDR3 reads CASSSEQGWETQYF. Here the CDR3 DNA reads TGTGCCAGCAGCTCCGAACAGGGCTGGGAGACCCAGTACTTC.

This clonotype was recorded at least ten times. The rearrangement joins TRBV5-1 to TRBJ2-5; D gene ambiguous. The CDR3 totals 13 residues. V was pared by 2 bases and J by 3 bases, with 8 bases between. Germline-derived CDR1 and CDR2 are SGHRS and YFSETQ. DNA for the CDR3: TGCGCCAGCAGCTTCGTTCCTGAAGAGACCCAGTACTTC. Protein sequence: CASSFVPEETQYF.